This T cell receptor beta chain was recorded in a study of T cell repertoires in cytomegalovirus infection. Background on the study: A matching HLA type, together with CMV infection, was signaled by public TCR beta signatures.

TCRdb re-called the reads through MiXCR, storing one row per CDR3 protein. The table lists roughly 760,000 distinct CDR3 sequences, 35% to 45% of them singletons. V was cut by 1 base and J by 2 bases, with 12 bases left in between. This CDR3 is built from 16 residues. CDR1 is LNHDA, CDR2 SQIVND, per germline (reference sequence). In the case of this clonotype: The antigen is not known.

The study's findings and limits: Cumulated frequencies of public TCR beta families served to identify carriers of CMV plus the relevant HLA. The ex vivo response was dominated by HLA-C-restricted CMV-specific TCR beta clonotypes.

The sample consisted of PBMCs. This sequence was found in a human donor in good health (CMV status not recorded). Some clones in this sample may be carry-over from other donors' samples. The chain combines TRBV19 with TRBJ1-5, with D unresolved. This CDR3 is CASSIVKVLGNQPQHF. In DNA form, the CDR3 reads TGTGCCAGTAGTATAGTTAAGGTACTCGGCAATCAGCCCCAGCATTTT.